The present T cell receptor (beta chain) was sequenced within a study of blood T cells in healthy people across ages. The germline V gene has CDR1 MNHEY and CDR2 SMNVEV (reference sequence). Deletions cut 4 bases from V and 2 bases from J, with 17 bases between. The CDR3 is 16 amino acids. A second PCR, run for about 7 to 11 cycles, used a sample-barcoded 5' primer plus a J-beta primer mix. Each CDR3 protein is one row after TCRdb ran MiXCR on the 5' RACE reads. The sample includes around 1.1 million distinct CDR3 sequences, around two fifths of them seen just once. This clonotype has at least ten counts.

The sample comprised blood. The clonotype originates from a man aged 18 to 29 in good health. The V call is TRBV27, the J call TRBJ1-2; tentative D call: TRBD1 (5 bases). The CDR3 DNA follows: TGTGCCAGCAGTTCAACACCCCTGACAGTAAACTATGGCTACACCTTC. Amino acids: CASSSTPLTVNYGYTF.